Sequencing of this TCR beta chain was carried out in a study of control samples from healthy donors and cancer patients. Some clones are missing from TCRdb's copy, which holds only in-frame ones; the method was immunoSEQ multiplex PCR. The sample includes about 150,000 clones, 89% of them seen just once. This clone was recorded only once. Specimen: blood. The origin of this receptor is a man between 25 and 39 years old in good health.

CDR3 DNA: TGCGCCAGCAGGATCACTAGCGCGGGAGAGACCCAGTACTTC. Translation: CASRITSAGETQYF. This sequence joins TRBV5-1 and TRBJ2-5; 7 bases fit TRBD2. The CDR3 loop spans 14 amino acids. The trim removed 5 bases at V and 4 bases at J, leaving 8 bases unmatched. Germline CDR1 SGHRS, CDR2 YFSETQ.